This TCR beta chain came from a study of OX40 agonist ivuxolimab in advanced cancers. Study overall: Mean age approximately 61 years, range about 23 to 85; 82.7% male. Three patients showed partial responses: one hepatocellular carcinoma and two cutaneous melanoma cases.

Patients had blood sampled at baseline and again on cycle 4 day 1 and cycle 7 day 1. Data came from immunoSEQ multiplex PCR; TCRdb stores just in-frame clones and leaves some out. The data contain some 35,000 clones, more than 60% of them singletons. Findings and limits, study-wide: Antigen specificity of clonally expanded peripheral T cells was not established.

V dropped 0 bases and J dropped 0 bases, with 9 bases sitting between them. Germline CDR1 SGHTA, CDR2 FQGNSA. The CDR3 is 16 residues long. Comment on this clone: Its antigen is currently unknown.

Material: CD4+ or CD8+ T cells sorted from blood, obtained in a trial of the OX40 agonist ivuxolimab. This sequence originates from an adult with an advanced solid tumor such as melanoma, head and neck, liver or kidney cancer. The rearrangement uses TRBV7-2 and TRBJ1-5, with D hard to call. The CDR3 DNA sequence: TGTGCCAGCAGCTTAGCGGCCGGTTTTAGCAATCAGCCCCAGCATTTT. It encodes CASSLAAGFSNQPQHF.